This T cell receptor beta chain comes out of a study of T-cell memory formation after mild COVID-19 (TCRdb year 2021). Study-wide context: Most TCR sequence clusters were specific to one of the two donors. In a couple of donors, T-cell clones that expanded and contracted after mild COVID-19 were followed by sequencing TCRalpha and TCRbeta repertoires longitudinally. The cohort was made up of two young adult volunteers, one female and one male, who were previously healthy. The study at large found these results: The detection of some responding clones in pre-infection memory suggests that pre-existing cross-reactive memory T cells joined the SARS-CoV-2 response. Clones that contracted from day 15 to 85 showed balanced CD4/CD8 phenotypes, whereas a second wave of clones that expanded from day 15 to 37 leaned towards CD4+. Contracting CD4+ clones were located mainly in the CM and EM memory subsets, whereas CD8+ clones were found to be enriched in EMRA. The second-wave clones that peaked on day 37 were not confirmed to be SARS-CoV-2 specific. The study included only two mild cases, and larger cohorts that include severe cases with pre-infection samples were judged to be necessary.

This clonotype was counted a few times. What this receptor recognizes is not known. No much larger clonotype is one base removed from it; base qualities were not supplied. At the junction V is shortened by 4 bases and J by 0 bases, with 13 bases in between. Taken from the germline V gene, the CDR1 and CDR2 loops are LGHNA and YSLEER. Counted from cysteine to phenylalanine, this CDR3 has 16 amino acids. CDR3 DNA is the only sequence kept; it has 48 bases, read in frame from the first base. Ficoll-Paque density gradient centrifugation was the method used to isolate PBMCs. The reads were generated on an Illumina NovaSeq 6000. Using 5'RACE with constant-segment primers, TCRalpha and TCRbeta cDNA libraries were constructed, with sample barcodes and unique molecular identifiers added in the process. Trizol reagent was used to extract RNA from every sample. Amplification of the libraries took two PCR steps, and the second step added a second sample barcode plus Illumina TruSeq adapters. The libraries were sequenced on an Illumina NovaSeq using 2 x 150 bp paired-end reads. The paper's processing steps were these. Reads were demultiplexed and collapsed into UMI-guided consensus sequences with migec v1.2.7. Using mixcr v2.1.11, UMI consensuses were aligned to TRA and TRB V and J templates and then assembled into clonotypes. A clonotype was counted as expanded or contracted only when both edgeR and NoisET called the clonotype significant, with the noise models trained on biological replicates. For edgeR calls, a false discovery rate-adjusted p below 0.01 and a log2 fold-change threshold of 1 were applied. As an exploratory analysis of dynamics, max-normalized trajectories of the 1000 most abundant clonotypes were examined by PCA with hierarchical clustering. Each responding clone was given a CD4 or CD8 phenotype based on the CD4+ and CD8+ repertoires, which had been sequenced separately. The raw public reads went through TCRdb reprocessing: fastp at Q25, MiXCR clone calling, in-frame beta chains kept. When rows share a CDR3 protein, they turn into one entry using the most common DNA and genes. The V and J calls reflect TCRdb's pipeline rather than the authors' work. In this sample the table shows some 490,000 distinct CDR3 sequences, 18% of which occur a single time. The top ten clonotypes cover over 9% of the sample.

Specimen: PBMCs or a T cell subset sorted from them (not recorded which). This TCR was recovered from an adult woman who had mild COVID-19 (a few samples of this study predate the infection). The sample titles of this study are shuffled in the database, so cell type and time point are left out; the donor was told from shared clones. The chain is assembled from TRBV4-3 and TRBJ1-3, with the D gene too uncertain to name. The CDR3 region has the sequence CASSPGRLFSGNTIYF. The DNA is as follows: TGCGCCAGCAGCCCCGGTCGGCTCTTCTCTGGAAACACCATATATTTT.